The 19 T cell receptor beta chains below were found in one sample sequenced in a study of regulatory T cells in long-lasting Graves disease (dated by TCRdb to the early 2020s). What this sample's time point label stands for: newly diagnosed GD, antithyroid drugs for less than 3 months. For both TCR sequencing and RNA sequencing, RNA was extracted from PBMCs in TRIzol. Libraries were constructed by multiplex PCR. Sequencing took place on an Illumina HiSeq 4000. iRepertoire HTBI primers and Arm-PCR amplification of CDR3 regions were used to construct TCR beta libraries. The raw public reads went through TCRdb reprocessing: fastp at Q25, MiXCR clone calling, in-frame beta chains kept. Each record represents a unique CDR3 protein, reported with the most common genes and DNA among its rows. For this sample the table gives fewer than 650,000 distinct CDR3 sequences, of which 16% were detected only once. The top ten clones comprise 15% to 20% of the sample.

The same specimen was also included in a second study, on T cells in Graves' hyperthyroidism and ophthalmopathy.

This material consisted of peripheral blood mononuclear cells (PBMCs), taken at new diagnosis, from a patient treated with antithyroid drugs. These receptors were taken from a woman in her 30s with Graves disease. Donor details come from another sample of the same person, matched by shared clones.

This clonotype has ten or more counts. The J gene is TRBJ1-1, the V gene TRBV3-1; D is ambiguous. Germline CDR1 reads LGHDT; CDR2 reads YNNKEL (reference sequence). This CDR3 comprises 12 residues. Trimming took 0 bases from V and 8 from J, leaving 7 bases between them. The CDR3 DNA follows: TGTGCCAGCAGCCAAGAAGGGTCGGAAGCTTTCTTT. Translating gives CASSQEGSEAFF.

The CDR3 reads CAWRKAGTGGNEQFF. The CDR3 DNA sequence: TGTGCCTGGCGTAAAGCCGGGACAGGGGGCAATGAGCAGTTCTTC. The chain has TRBV30 and TRBJ2-1; 11 nucleotides agree with TRBD1. Germline CDR1 reads GTSNPN; CDR2 reads SVGIG (reference sequence). This CDR3 has 15 amino acids. Losses at the gene ends were 5 bases for V and 6 bases for J; bases not matched to a gene: 9.

The V and J genes are TRBV7-6 and TRBJ2-3; perhaps TRBD2 as D (5 bases). Germline V gene lookup returns CDR1 SGHVS and CDR2 FNYEAQ. The CDR3 consists of 14 residues. Deletions cut 2 bases from V and 1 base from J, with 7 bases between. The CDR3 DNA reads TGTGCCAGCAGCTTATGGGGAGGCACAGATACGCAGTATTTT. Translating gives CASSLWGGTDTQYF.

This clonotype was recorded once. A read error may be the cause here, since a much bigger clone is one base away. The CDR3 bases are TGCAGTACTAGAGGGACAGGGGGCGAGCAGTACTTC. Translated, it gives CSTRGTGGEQYF. The chain combines TRBV20-1 with TRBJ2-7; 11 nucleotides line up with TRBD1. Germline V gene data show CDR1 as DFQATT and CDR2 as SNEGSKA (reference sequence). The CDR3 contains 12 residues.

The rearrangement joins TRBV7-7 to TRBJ2-7, with D possibly matching TRBD2 (5 bases). Germline CDR1 and CDR2: SSHAT and FNYEAQ (reference sequence). This CDR3 is 12 amino acids long. The DNA of the CDR3 is TGTGCTAGGACCCTGACGAGGAGGGAGCAGTACTTC. Encoded protein: CARTLTRREQYF.

This chain joins TRBV20-1 and TRBJ2-5; TRBD2 aligns across 9 bases. The CDR3 length is 14 residues. J was trimmed by 5 bases and V by 6 bases; bases with no gene match: 10. CDR1 DFQATT and CDR2 SNEGSKA come from the germline V gene (reference sequence). The CDR3 here is CSATIAGESETQYF. Here the CDR3 DNA reads TGCAGTGCAACTATAGCGGGAGAGTCTGAGACCCAGTACTTC.

In its sample, this clonotype was seen a few times. At one end the junction does not follow the germline gene, possibly because of a read error. V and J are TRBV6-9 and TRBJ2-4, with D unclear. CDR1 MNHGY and CDR2 SVAAGI come from the germline V gene. There are 15 residues in the CDR3. CDR3 nucleotides: TGTGCCAGCAGTTATTCGTTTTTAGCCAAAAACATTCAGCACTTC. This gives the protein CASSYSFLAKNIQHF.

This chain uses TRBV6-1 with TRBJ2-5; 9 positions match TRBD1. The CDR3 spans 15 residues. In germline, CDR1 is MNHNS, CDR2 SASEGT. Trimming cost V 2 bases and J 4 bases; bases outside gene matches: 5. The CDR3, as DNA: TGTGCCAGCAGTGAAAGAGGGACAGGGCGAGAGACCCAGTACTTC. Amino acid sequence: CASSERGTGRETQYF.

A few counts support this clonotype. The V gene is TRBV3-1, the J gene TRBJ1-3; 8 bases line up with TRBD1. Germline V gene lookup returns CDR1 LGHDT and CDR2 YNNKEL (reference sequence). V lost 5 bases to trimming and J lost 0 bases; unmatched junction nucleotides: 3. CDR3 length: 15 amino acids. The CDR3 coding sequence is TGTGCCAGCAGCTTCCAGGGGGCCTCTGGAAACACCATATATTTT. The encoded protein is CASSFQGASGNTIYF.

Only a few counts were recorded for this clonotype. V is TRBV30 and J is TRBJ2-7; 9 positions agree with TRBD1. The length of the CDR3 is 13 residues. Losses at the gene ends were 5 bases for V and 3 bases for J; bases not matched to a gene: 5. Per the germline V gene, CDR1 is GTSNPN and CDR2 is SVGIG (reference sequence). CDR3 amino acids: CAWGRQGGYEQYF. The CDR3 nucleotides read TGTGCCTGGGGGAGACAGGGGGGCTACGAGCAGTACTTC. Complete variable domain (other parts from reference TRBV30 and TRBJ2-7): SQTIHQWPATLVQPVGSPLSLECTVEGTSNPNLYWYRQAAGRGLQLLFYSVGIGQISSEVPQNLSASRPQDRQFILSSKKLLLSDSGFYLCAWGRQGGYEQYFGPGTRLTVT.

As concerns this clonotype: This could be a read error, since a much larger clone is one nucleotide away. In this CDR3 the conserved last residue, phenylalanine or tryptophan, is missing, so a read error is likely. The rearrangement joins TRBV20-1 to TRBJ2-1; the match to TRBD2 covers 15 bases. The CDR3 consists of 17 residues. From germline, CDR1 is DFQATT and CDR2 SNEGSKA (reference sequence). Trimming at V came to 3 bases and at J to 5 bases, leaving 8 bases not matched to a gene. In DNA, the CDR3 is TGCAGTGCTAGTGATCCCCGGACTAGCGGGGGGGACAATGAGCAGTTCCTC. Protein: CSASDPRTSGGDNEQFL.

The genes are TRBV27 and TRBJ2-2, with 12 bases identical to TRBD2. The trim removed 7 bases at V and 7 bases at J, leaving 19 bases unmatched. This CDR3 spans 19 amino acids. In germline, CDR1 is MNHEY, CDR2 SMNVEV (reference sequence). The CDR3 protein is CASTPNHVTSGGKGGELFF. CDR3 bases: TGTGCCAGCACCCCTAATCATGTAACTAGCGGGGGGAAAGGCGGGGAGCTGTTTTTT.

This clonotype was counted at least ten times. The chain links TRBV11-2 to TRBJ2-1; the match to TRBD1 covers 9 bases. V lost 5 bases, J lost 6 bases, and 5 bases stayed unmatched. The V gene's germline CDR1 is SGHAT and CDR2 FQNNGV. The CDR3 is 14 residues long. CDR3 DNA sequence: TGTGCCAGCAGCAGTGGACAGGGGATCAATGAGCAGTTCTTC. Encoded protein: CASSSGQGINEQFF.

This clonotype has a count of ten or more. V gene TRBV19 combines with J gene TRBJ1-1; D ambiguous. Germline lookup yields CDR1 LNHDA and CDR2 SQIVND (reference sequence). This CDR3 is built from 11 residues. Trimming removed 2 bases at V and 11 bases at J, with 9 bases between. CDR3 in DNA: TGTGCCAGTAGTATAACGGGTGAGGCTTTCTTT. Translated: CASSITGEAFF.

This clonotype appeared a few times. V and J are TRBV11-2 and TRBJ2-2; a weak D match, TRBD2 (5 bases). Trimming removed 4 bases at V and 0 bases at J, with 9 bases between. CDR3 length equals 15 residues. Germline CDR1 SGHAT, CDR2 FQNNGV. CDR3 protein: CASSSPGANTGELFF. CDR3 nucleotides: TGTGCCAGCAGCTCCCCCGGGGCGAACACCGGGGAGCTGTTTTTT.

This clonotype occurred many times. J is TRBJ2-6 and V is TRBV12-3 or TRBV12-4; D is possibly TRBD1 (6 bases). V was pared by 6 bases and J by 4 bases, with 16 bases between. This CDR3 has 16 amino acids. The CDR3 nucleotides read TGTGCCAGCAGAGGGACAACCGGACGGGGGGCCAACGTCCTGACTTTC. Translation: CASRGTTGRGANVLTF.

This clonotype was seen a handful of times. V and J are TRBV7-9 and TRBJ2-5; 12 bases are shared with TRBD2. Looked up from germline, CDR1 is SEHNR and CDR2 is FQNEAQ (reference sequence). The CDR3 consists of 15 residues. J gave up 4 bases and V 2 bases, and 2 bases lay outside the gene matches. The CDR3 is CASSLLAGGLETQYF. The CDR3 DNA follows: TGTGCCAGCAGCTTACTAGCGGGAGGGCTAGAGACCCAGTACTTC.

This clonotype was counted ten times or more. CDR3 sequence: CASNWGDRYNEQFF. CDR3 bases: TGTGCCAGCAATTGGGGGGACAGATACAATGAGCAGTTCTTC. The rearrangement uses TRBV28 and TRBJ2-1, with a possible D match to TRBD1 (7 bases). The germline V gene encodes CDR1 MDHEN and CDR2 SYDVKM. This CDR3 comprises 14 residues. V dropped 7 bases and J dropped 4 bases, with 14 bases sitting between them.

This clonotype was seen many times. V and J are TRBV2 and TRBJ1-5; 7 bases map to TRBD1. V was pared by 6 bases and J by 15 bases, with 8 bases of the junction left unmatched. CDR3 size: 11 residues. CDR1 and CDR2 (germline): SNHLY, FYNNEI. CDR3 in DNA: TGTGCCAGCAGCCCGGGGACAGTCCCGCATTTT. This codes for CASSPGTVPHF.